This TCR beta chain originates from a study of control samples from healthy donors and cancer patients. V was clipped by 6 bases and J by 10 bases, with 15 bases between them. Germline V CDR1 and CDR2: SNHLY, FYNNEI. The CDR3 totals 13 residues. Sequencing was performed with immunoSEQ multiplex PCR; in TCRdb, only in-frame clones are kept and a portion is missing. This sample yields more than 45,000 clones, of which over 85% are seen a single time; about a quarter belongs to the top ten. The specimen sequenced was PBMCs. V usage is TRBV2 and J usage is TRBJ1-4, with a tentative D call TRBD1 (5 bases). This TCR was sampled from a woman in her forties or fifties with head and neck cancer. The CDR3 coding sequence is TGTGCCAGCAGAATCGGGGACCTTGGAAAACTGTTTTTT. Its translation is CASRIGDLGKLFF.